These 5 T cell receptor beta chains were all obtained from the same sample, sequenced in a study of blood T cells in healthy people across ages. A sample-barcoded 5' primer and a J-beta primer mix were used in a second PCR of roughly 6 to 12 cycles. TCRdb used MiXCR to reprocess the 5' RACE reads, holding one entry per CDR3 protein. The sample lists 540,000 or so distinct CDR3 sequences; 47% were seen once. Sequences were obtained from blood. The receptors were gathered from an elderly man in good health.

The rearrangement joins TRBV27 to TRBJ2-7; a weak D match, TRBD2 (6 bases). The V gene lost 3 bases and the J gene lost 2 bases, with 11 bases spanning the gap. Germline CDR1 is MNHEY and CDR2 is SMNVEV (reference sequence). The CDR3 is 14 amino acids. The CDR3 loop is CASSLEGTPYEQYF. CDR3 nucleotides: TGTGCCAGCAGTTTGGAGGGAACCCCCTACGAGCAGTACTTC.

Concerning this clonotype itself: A single base separates this from a much larger clone, so it may be a read error. V is TRBV29-1 and J is TRBJ2-3; 8 bases fit TRBD1. Germline V gene data show CDR1 as SQVTM and CDR2 as ANQGSEA. This CDR3 comprises 13 residues. The DNA of the CDR3 is TGCAGCGTTGGGACAGGGTCCACAGGTACGCAGTATTTT. It translates to CSVGTGSTGTQYF.

This clonotype was counted ten times or more. This chain uses TRBV7-9 with TRBJ2-3; no firm D call. Germline V gene sequence: CDR1 SEHNR, CDR2 FQNEAQ (reference sequence). The ends were cut back, 4 bases at V and 0 bases at J, with 11 bases in the middle. This CDR3 spans 15 amino acids. The CDR3 protein is CASSYSLTSTDTQYF. For the CDR3, the DNA is TGTGCCAGCAGCTACAGTCTGACTAGCACAGATACGCAGTATTTT.

J is TRBJ2-5 and V is TRBV7-3; the D is unclear. The CDR3 length is 13 residues. The germline V gene has CDR1 SGHTA and CDR2 FQGTGA. Trimming took off 2 bases at V and 4 bases at J, with 8 bases between the two ends. Here the CDR3 DNA reads TGTGCCAGCAGCTTAGTTTCCGGAGAGACCCAGTACTTC. Translation: CASSLVSGETQYF.

Turning to this clonotype: One junction end disagrees with the germline gene, perhaps due to a read error. The genes are TRBV5-1 and TRBJ2-1, with 7 bases lining up with TRBD2. CDR3 length equals 15 residues. Germline assignment: CDR1 SGHRS and CDR2 YFSETQ. The CDR3 protein is CASSPSIGDYNERFF. In nucleotides, the CDR3 is TGCGCCAGCAGCCCCTCCATAGGGGACTACAATGAGCGGTTCTTC.